Listed below are T cell receptor beta chains from one sample, sequenced in a study of T cells in tuberculosis. Clones were sequenced by immunoSEQ multiplex PCR, and TCRdb holds only the in-frame ones, with some missing. The sample has tens of thousands of clones, more than 75% seen once; the top ten hold 1.5% to 2%. The sequenced material came from CD1b-GMM tetramer-negative cells sorted from PBMCs. All receptors derive from an adult woman with latent tuberculosis. Both conserved end residues are part of each CDR3. D genes are given only for firm matches. Clone size is given for some rows only: seen once, a few or many times, or a class if the clone is expanded.

TRBV19,.,TRBD1,TRBJ1-2,CASSARQGSYGYTF,TGTGCCAGTAGTGCTCGACAGGGAAGTTATGGCTACACCTTC
TRBV18,.,TRBD1,TRBJ1-6,CASSPSPGQGTSPLHF,TGTGCCAGCTCACCAAGCCCGGGACAGGGTACTTCACCCCTCCACTTT
TRBV15,.,TRBD1,TRBJ2-2,CATSGSLQGADGELFF,TGTGCCACCAGCGGTAGCTTACAGGGGGCGGACGGGGAGCTGTTTTTT
TRBV5-1,once,.,TRBJ2-1,CASSSLSSYNEQFF,TGCGCCAGCAGTTCGTTGAGCTCCTACAATGAGCAGTTCTTC
TRBV28,.,TRBD2,TRBJ2-5,CASSPNVLAGGQETQYF,TGTGCCAGCAGCCCGAACGTTCTAGCGGGGGGCCAAGAGACCCAGTACTTC
TRBV5-4,.,TRBD1,TRBJ1-2,CASSGPTGYLEGYTF,TGTGCCAGCAGCGGACCGACAGGGTATCTGGAGGGCTACACCTTC
TRBV7-2,.,.,TRBJ2-3,CASSSKPGQPGTDTQYF,TGTGCCAGCAGCTCCAAGCCGGGACAACCTGGCACAGATACGCAGTATTTT
TRBV19,.,TRBD2,TRBJ2-3,CASTPRGTSGTDTQYF,TGTGCCAGTACCCCGAGAGGGACTAGCGGCACAGATACGCAGTATTTT
TRBV9,.,TRBD1,TRBJ1-3,CASSALDRALHSGNTIYF,TGTGCCAGCAGCGCATTGGACAGGGCCCTTCACTCTGGAAACACCATATATTTT
TRBV6-6,.,.,TRBJ2-3,CASSYVQGLSTDTQYF,TGTGCCAGCAGTTACGTTCAGGGGCTTAGCACAGATACGCAGTATTTT
TRBV5-4,.,.,TRBJ1-2,CASTQAGRHPYGYTF,TGTGCCAGCACCCAAGCGGGACGACACCCCTATGGCTACACCTTC
TRBV18,.,.,TRBJ2-7,CASSPAGTLTYEQYF,TGTGCCAGCTCACCGGCCGGGACATTGACCTACGAGCAGTACTTC
TRBV10-2,.,TRBD2,TRBJ2-2,CASSELAGGGRRDSTGELFF,TGCGCCAGCAGTGAACTAGCGGGGGGTGGTAGGAGGGATAGCACCGGGGAGCTGTTTTTT
TRBV6-6,.,.,TRBJ1-1,CASRQILRVEAFF,TGTGCCAGCAGGCAGATCCTGAGGGTTGAAGCTTTCTTT
TRBV7-7,.,TRBD2,TRBJ2-5,CASSLRRAGALETQYF,TGTGCTAGCAGCCTCCGGAGAGCGGGGGCCCTGGAGACCCAGTACTTC
TRBV6-5,.,.,TRBJ1-2,CASSYTPANYGYTF,TGTGCCAGCAGTTATACACCCGCTAACTATGGCTACACCTTC
TRBV19,.,.,TRBJ1-2,CASSIELQDSSYYGYTF,TGTGCCAGTAGTATAGAGCTGCAGGACTCCTCCTACTATGGCTACACCTTC
TRBV6-5,.,TRBD1,TRBJ1-6,CASSYGSGGRPLHF,TGTGCCAGCAGTTACGGGTCAGGGGGGAGACCCCTCCACTTT
TRBV7-6,few,TRBD2,TRBJ2-1,CASSSSAGSSYNEQFF,TGTGCCAGCAGCTCGTCAGCGGGGAGCTCCTACAATGAGCAGTTCTTC
TRBV5-1,.,.,TRBJ1-4,CASRQVTNEKLFF,TGCGCCAGCCGACAGGTCACTAATGAAAAACTGTTTTTT
TRBV6-1,once,TRBD1,TRBJ1-3,CASSLDRGHGNTIYF,TGTGCCAGCAGTCTCGACAGGGGTCACGGAAACACCATATATTTT
TRBV6-6,.,TRBD1,TRBJ2-1,CASSYSGQGNEQFF,TGTGCCAGCAGTTACTCAGGACAGGGGAATGAGCAGTTCTTC
TRBV7-9,.,.,TRBJ2-5,CASSLGTGRETQYF,TGTGCCAGCAGCTTAGGTACAGGGCGGGAGACCCAGTACTTC
TRBV19,.,TRBD1,TRBJ1-1,CASSPPGGQGGVKAFF,TGTGCCAGTAGTCCCCCGGGAGGGCAGGGGGGCGTAAAAGCTTTCTTT
TRBV5-1,.,.,TRBJ2-3,CASSLAVSTDTQYF,TGCGCCAGCAGCTTGGCCGTCAGCACAGATACGCAGTATTTT
TRBV28,.,TRBD1,TRBJ1-4,CASRGPGQGLEKLFF,TGTGCCAGCAGGGGACCGGGACAGGGGTTAGAAAAACTGTTTTTT
TRBV5-1,.,.,TRBJ1-1,CASSLRVGTEAFF,TGCGCCAGCAGTCTGAGGGTAGGAACTGAAGCTTTCTTT
TRBV11-2,.,.,TRBJ1-4,CASSIGPRGEKLFF,TGTGCCAGCAGCATCGGACCCAGGGGTGAAAAACTGTTTTTT
TRBV6-1,.,TRBD2,TRBJ2-1,CASGTTYNEQFF,TGTGCCAGCGGGACTACCTACAATGAGCAGTTCTTC
TRBV5-4,.,TRBD2,TRBJ2-5,CASRPGTSGDLSRETQYF,TGTGCCAGCAGACCCGGGACTAGCGGGGACTTAAGCCGGGAGACCCAGTACTTC
TRBV6-1,.,.,TRBJ1-5,CASSEKGRRGSYSNQPQHF,TGTGCCAGCAGTGAAAAAGGCAGAAGAGGGTCCTATAGCAATCAGCCCCAGCATTTT
TRBV6-5,once,.,TRBJ1-5,CASRPDSNNQPQHF,TGTGCCAGCAGACCCGACAGTAACAATCAGCCCCAGCATTTT
TRBV6-1,.,TRBD1,TRBJ2-1,CASSELGTVYNEQFF,TGTGCCAGCAGTGAATTGGGGACAGTATACAATGAGCAGTTCTTC
TRBV4-2,.,.,TRBJ2-5,CASSPGTRGGAQETQYF,TGTGCCAGCAGCCCAGGGACGAGAGGCGGGGCCCAAGAGACCCAGTACTTC
TRBV7-9,few,TRBD1,TRBJ1-2,CASIPRHQGGYGYTF,TGTGCCAGCATCCCACGCCACCAGGGGGGCTATGGCTACACCTTC
TRBV7-8,.,.,TRBJ1-4,CASSSLRGAANEKLFF,TGTGCCAGCAGCTCCCTGCGGGGCGCGGCTAATGAAAAACTGTTTTTT
TRBV10-1,.,TRBD2,TRBJ2-1,CASSLMTSPPGNEQFF,TGCGCCAGCAGCCTGATGACTAGCCCCCCTGGCAATGAGCAGTTCTTC
TRBV7-6,.,.,TRBJ2-7,CASSPGLTAYEQYF,TGTGCCAGCAGCCCGGGACTGACGGCTTACGAGCAGTACTTC
TRBV6-5,.,.,TRBJ2-3,CASSYLSEPLDTQYF,TGTGCCAGCAGTTACCTATCCGAGCCTTTGGATACGCAGTATTTT
TRBV12-1,.,.,TRBJ2-7,CASSQQTPRQSRNF,TGTGCCAGCAGCCAACAAACCCCAAGACAATCCAGGAACTTC
TRBV5-4,.,.,TRBJ2-3,CASSLAGSTDTQYF,TGTGCCAGCAGCTTGGCAGGAAGCACAGATACGCAGTATTTT